The next 32 T cell receptor beta chains were all read from a single sample in a study of blood T cell repertoires in COVID-19. Here immunoSEQ multiplex PCR was the method, and the copy in TCRdb shows in-frame clones only, minus some. The sample holds some 60,000 clones, 73% seen once. Material for sequencing was peripheral blood. The receptors here all came from a woman aged 50 to 60 with active or convalescent COVID-19.

The rearrangement links TRBV7-6 to TRBJ2-7; 11 bases map to TRBD2. V was clipped by 5 bases and J by 3 bases; unmatched bases: 15. Germline V gene sequence: CDR1 SGHVS, CDR2 FNYEAQ. The CDR3 spans 18 residues. The CDR3 here is CASSQRGLAADRYYEQYF. The CDR3 DNA sequence: TGTGCCAGCAGCCAACGGGGACTAGCGGCGGATCGCTACTACGAGCAGTACTTC.

The CDR3 DNA sequence: TGTGCCAGCAGTTTAAATGGGGCTAGCACAGATACGCAGTATTTT. Protein product: CASSLNGASTDTQYF. The gene calls are TRBV28 and TRBJ2-3, with D perhaps TRBD1 (5 bases). V shed 2 bases and J shed 0 bases, with 9 bases lying between them. The germline V gene encodes CDR1 MDHEN and CDR2 SYDVKM. The CDR3 is made up of 15 amino acids.

The chain joins TRBV3-1 (or the pseudogene TRBV3-2) to TRBJ2-3, with a tentative D call TRBD2 (5 bases). This CDR3 spans 17 amino acids. V dropped 4 bases and J dropped 6 bases, with 23 bases sitting between them. In germline, CDR1 is LGHDT, CDR2 YNNKEL (reference sequence). This CDR3 is CASSPRGSLEGSDTQYF. The CDR3 DNA sequence: TGTGCCAGCAGCCCTCGCGGGTCCCTCGAGGGATCGGATACGCAGTATTTT.

The V gene is TRBV3-1 (or the pseudogene TRBV3-2), the J gene TRBJ2-7; 13 positions match TRBD2. Trimming took 3 bases from V and 0 from J; bases not matched to a gene: 2. Germline values: CDR1 LGHDT, CDR2 YNNKEL (reference sequence). The CDR3 is 16 amino acids. The CDR3 DNA sequence: TGTGCCAGCAGCCAGGGACTAGCGGGGAGCTCCTACGAGCAGTACTTC. It yields the protein CASSQGLAGSSYEQYF.

The CDR3 bases are TGTGCCATCAGTGCCGGGGACAGCTTCTCTGGAAACACCATATATTTT. Protein sequence: CAISAGDSFSGNTIYF. The chain carries TRBV10-3 and TRBJ1-3, with 7 bases identical to TRBD1. The V segment lost 4 bases and the J segment 0 bases; nucleotides outside the gene matches: 6. The V gene's germline CDR1 is ENHRY and CDR2 SYGVKD. The CDR3 loop spans 16 amino acids.

The V call is TRBV19, the J call TRBJ2-3; no clear D. V lost 7 bases and J 2 bases, leaving 19 bases between the germline ends. This CDR3 spans 16 amino acids. Germline assignment: CDR1 LNHDA and CDR2 SQIVND (reference sequence). Here the CDR3 DNA reads TGTGCCAGTACCCCTTTAATGCGCGGATTCACAGATACGCAGTATTTT. Translated: CASTPLMRGFTDTQYF.

The chain has TRBV27 and TRBJ2-5; 7 nucleotides agree with TRBD2. This CDR3 is 15 amino acids long. Germline trimming cut 5 bases from V and 3 bases from J; bases unmatched to any gene: 9. Per the germline V gene, CDR1 is MNHEY and CDR2 is SMNVEV (reference sequence). CDR3 in DNA: TGTGCCAGCAGTATGAGACTAGCCGAGGAAGAGACCCAGTACTTC. Its protein product is CASSMRLAEEETQYF.

The V and J genes are TRBV6-5 and TRBJ2-5, with D possibly being TRBD1 (5 bases). Germline CDR1 is MNHEY and CDR2 is SVGAGI. V lost 5 bases, J lost 4 bases, and 14 bases lay in between. CDR3 length equals 14 residues. The CDR3 coding sequence is TGTGCCAGCAGTCCAATAGACAGTCGAGAGACCCAGTACTTC. It is translated as CASSPIDSRETQYF.

This chain joins TRBV11-3 and TRBJ2-1, with D possibly matching TRBD2 (5 bases). The CDR3 totals 15 residues. Trimming removed 0 bases from V and 1 base from J, with 7 bases in between. Per germline, CDR1 SGHNT and CDR2 YENEEA. This CDR3 reads CASSLDGESYNEQFF. CDR3 DNA sequence: TGTGCCAGCAGCTTAGACGGGGAATCCTACAATGAGCAGTTCTTC.

V gene TRBV7-2 combines with J gene TRBJ1-1; TRBD1 is a possible D gene (5 bases). Germline V gene data show CDR1 as SGHTA and CDR2 as FQGNSA. This CDR3 has 15 amino acids. V was pared by 0 bases and J by 0 bases, with 8 bases between. For the CDR3, the DNA is TGTGCCAGCAGCTTAGCGGCAGGGCTGAACACTGAAGCTTTCTTT. This sequence encodes CASSLAAGLNTEAFF.

The chain couples TRBV6-6 to TRBJ2-5; 11 bases align to TRBD2. The CDR3 totals 16 residues. Per germline, CDR1 MNHNY and CDR2 SVGAGI (reference sequence). V lost 2 bases and J lost 3; bases outside the gene matches: 5. Here the CDR3 reads CASSYGASGGKETQYF. The CDR3 coding sequence is TGTGCCAGCAGTTACGGGGCTAGCGGGGGGAAAGAGACCCAGTACTTC.

This clone appeared a few times. The chain recombines TRBV18 with TRBJ1-1, with TRBD1 as a possible D gene (6 bases). From germline, CDR1 is KGHSH and CDR2 LQKENI. CDR3 length: 17 amino acids. V was cut by 2 bases and J by 6 bases, with 22 bases left in between. The chain's CDR3 is CASSPSGGGAYSSEAFF. The CDR3 region has the DNA TGTGCCAGCTCACCAAGCGGCGGGGGCGCTTATAGTTCTGAAGCTTTCTTT.

A few counts support this clone. The chain combines TRBV2 with TRBJ2-7; no clear D. Trimming pared 0 bases from V and 1 base from J, leaving 4 bases between. The germline V gene encodes CDR1 SNHLY and CDR2 FYNNEI. This CDR3 is built from 13 residues. The CDR3 nucleotides read TGTGCCAGCAGTGAAGCCCGGTCCTACGAGCAGTACTTC. Encoded protein: CASSEARSYEQYF.

This clone was found once. This chain joins TRBV7-2 and TRBJ1-6; TRBD1 matches 9 bases. Trimming removed 3 bases from V and 9 bases from J; junction bases left unmatched: 0. Germline CDR1 is SGHTA and CDR2 is FQGNSA. This CDR3 is 13 amino acids long. The CDR3 here is CASSLDRGSPLHF. In nucleotides, the CDR3 is TGTGCCAGCAGCTTGGACAGGGGTTCACCCCTCCACTTT.

In its sample, this clone was seen a few times. The chain couples TRBV19 to TRBJ1-1, with D perhaps matching TRBD1 (6 bases). Germline assignment: CDR1 LNHDA and CDR2 SQIVND (reference sequence). CDR3 length equals 15 residues. Trimming removed 6 bases from V and 4 bases from J, with 18 bases in between. Here the CDR3 DNA reads TGTGCCAGTAGCCAACCAACAGGGATAGGCACTGAAGCTTTCTTT. Protein sequence: CASSQPTGIGTEAFF.

The chain is built from TRBV6-1 and TRBJ1-2, with 10 bases matching TRBD1. The V segment lost 0 bases and the J segment 4 bases; nucleotides outside the gene matches: 8. CDR3 length equals 17 residues. In germline, CDR1 is MNHNS, CDR2 SASEGT. CDR3 protein: CASSEAPTGGAGYGYTF. CDR3 sequence (DNA): TGTGCCAGCAGTGAAGCGCCGACAGGGGGCGCGGGCTATGGCTACACCTTC.

This clone was seen only a few times. The genes are TRBV27 and TRBJ1-4; the D gene is possibly TRBD1 (6 bases). V was trimmed by 2 bases and J by 8 bases, leaving 18 bases between them. CDR1 MNHEY and CDR2 SMNVEV come from the germline V gene (reference sequence). CDR3 size: 16 residues. CDR3: CASSLRAQGRGEKLFF. Here the CDR3 DNA reads TGTGCCAGCAGTTTAAGGGCACAGGGCAGAGGGGAAAAACTGTTTTTT.

The chain carries TRBV10-3 and TRBJ1-6; weak D call: TRBD1 (5 bases). The ends were cut back, 0 bases at V and 11 bases at J, with 14 bases in the middle. The CDR3 covers 15 residues. Per the germline V gene, CDR1 is ENHRY and CDR2 is SYGVKD. The DNA of the CDR3 is TGTGCCATCAGTGAGTCGGCCAGGGATGTGACACCCCTCCACTTT. Its protein product is CAISESARDVTPLHF.

The chain carries TRBV30 and TRBJ1-2, with D possibly matching TRBD1 (6 bases). Deletions cut 6 bases from V and 8 bases from J, with 13 bases between. Looked up from germline, CDR1 is GTSNPN and CDR2 is SVGIG (reference sequence). The CDR3 spans 11 residues. This chain's CDR3 is CACVRGGGYTF. In DNA, the CDR3 is TGTGCCTGCGTAAGAGGGGGAGGCTACACCTTC.

The chain recombines TRBV5-5 with TRBJ1-2, with 9 bases matching TRBD1. The junction had 5 bases not matched to a gene; V was cut back by 4 bases and J by 4 bases. The CDR3 is 14 residues long. The germline V gene has CDR1 SGHKS and CDR2 YYEKEE (reference sequence). The CDR3, as DNA: TGTGCCAGCAGCCTCGGGACAGGGTCCTATGGCTACACCTTC. It yields the protein CASSLGTGSYGYTF.

V and J are TRBV24-1 and TRBJ2-7; TRBD1 might be the D (6 bases). The CDR3 runs to 12 residues. Germline CDR1 reads KGHDR; CDR2 reads SFDVKD. Trimming cost V 9 bases and J 3 bases, with 11 bases left between them. Here the CDR3 reads CATSGTNYEQYF. DNA of the CDR3: TGTGCCACCTCCGGGACAAACTACGAGCAGTACTTC.

This sequence joins TRBV4-2 and TRBJ2-1, with TRBD2 as a possible D gene (5 bases). The length of the CDR3 is 17 residues. Germline CDR1 is LGHNA and CDR2 is YNFKEQ. Trimming removed 0 bases from V and 4 bases from J, with 16 bases in between. The DNA of the CDR3 is TGTGCCAGCAGCCAAGATGCAAAACTAGTCGGATACAATGAGCAGTTCTTC. As protein: CASSQDAKLVGYNEQFF.

The chain combines TRBV28 with TRBJ2-5, with 7 bases lining up with TRBD2. The length of the CDR3 is 12 residues. CDR1 and CDR2 (germline): MDHEN, SYDVKM. Germline trimming cut 10 bases from V and 10 bases from J; bases unmatched to any gene: 12. For the CDR3, the DNA is TGTGCCACCCAGCGGGGACCCGGCTACCAGTACTTC. It codes for CATQRGPGYQYF.

The V gene is TRBV14, the J gene TRBJ2-2; 7 bases align to TRBD1. The CDR3 consists of 17 residues. Germline V lookup: CDR1 SGHDN, CDR2 FVKESK. Trimming took 1 base from V and 0 from J; bases not matched to a gene: 5. The CDR3 nucleotides read TGTGCCAGCAGCCAAGGGCACGGACAGGCGAACACCGGGGAGCTGTTTTTT. Amino acids: CASSQGHGQANTGELFF.

The V gene is TRBV27, the J gene TRBJ2-3; no firm D call. The CDR3 totals 18 residues. The V end was cut by 6 bases, the J end by 3 bases, with 25 bases between. The germline V gene encodes CDR1 MNHEY and CDR2 SMNVEV (reference sequence). The CDR3 spells CASSPSVTFYSLTDTQYF. CDR3 DNA sequence: TGTGCCAGCAGCCCCTCCGTGACATTTTATTCCCTTACAGATACGCAGTATTTT.

The genes are TRBV5-1 and TRBJ2-1, with D perhaps matching TRBD1 (6 bases). The CDR3 has 13 residues. Trimming left V 4 bases short and J 3 bases short, with 8 bases between. CDR1 SGHRS and CDR2 YFSETQ come from the germline V gene. CDR3 nucleotide sequence: TGCGCCAGCAGCGGGGACAACTACAATGAGCAGTTCTTC. Its translation is CASSGDNYNEQFF.

The chain combines TRBV7-9 with TRBJ2-7; TRBD1 matches at 10 bases. CDR3 size: 14 residues. From germline, CDR1 is SEHNR and CDR2 FQNEAQ (reference sequence). V was pared by 5 bases and J by 0 bases, with 1 base of the junction left unmatched. DNA for the CDR3: TGTGCCAGCAGCCGGGACAGGGGCTCCTACGAGCAGTACTTC. Translation: CASSRDRGSYEQYF.

Relative to its sample, this clone is medium-sized. The chain joins TRBV9 to TRBJ1-4; no firm D call. Germline CDR1 and CDR2: SGDLS and YYNGEE. The CDR3 covers 15 residues. Trimming removed 0 bases at V and 8 bases at J, with 14 bases between. The CDR3 DNA reads as TGTGCCAGCAGCGTAGCCACCTCGGGATGGGAAAAACTGTTTTTT. This encodes CASSVATSGWEKLFF.

The J gene is TRBJ2-2, the V gene TRBV27; a weak D match, TRBD2 (6 bases). Looked up from germline, CDR1 is MNHEY and CDR2 is SMNVEV (reference sequence). This CDR3 has 15 amino acids. Trimming stripped 6 bases from V and 1 base from J, with 12 bases between. CDR3 sequence: CASSWTGGNTGELFF. The DNA of the CDR3 is TGTGCCAGCAGCTGGACCGGGGGGAACACCGGGGAGCTGTTTTTT.

This clone was detected a few times. The J gene is TRBJ2-7, the V gene TRBV23-1; the D gene is possibly TRBD2 (6 bases). TRBV23-1 qualifies as an ORF whose function is uncertain. The ends were cut back, 3 bases at V and 0 bases at J, with 12 bases in the middle. There are 15 residues in the CDR3. The CDR3 DNA follows: TGCGCCAGCAGTCACCCTAACGGGAGCTCCTACGAGCAGTACTTC. This translates into CASSHPNGSSYEQYF.

V usage is TRBV11-2 and J usage is TRBJ2-5, with 13 nucleotides matching TRBD2. The CDR3 runs 16 residues. Germline V CDR1 and CDR2: SGHAT, FQNNGV. V gave up 5 bases and J gave up 0 bases; unmatched junction bases: 3. DNA for the CDR3: TGTGCCAGCAGCCTCGGGACTAGCGGGAACCAAGAGACCCAGTACTTC. This encodes CASSLGTSGNQETQYF.

This clone was found many times. This chain connects TRBV11-2 to TRBJ1-2, with D possibly being TRBD1 (5 bases). Per germline, CDR1 SGHAT and CDR2 FQNNGV. The CDR3 totals 13 residues. V lost 1 base and J 8 bases, leaving 11 bases between the germline ends. CDR3 DNA sequence: TGTGCCAGCAGCTTAGCCCAGGGATTCGGCTACACCTTC. Amino acids: CASSLAQGFGYTF.